This T cell receptor beta chain was found in a study of T-cell reconstitution after alpha-beta-depleted transplantation in children. Trimming cost V 5 bases and J 2 bases, with 9 bases left between them. Germline loops: CDR1 SQVTM, CDR2 ANQGSEA. This CDR3 region has 13 residues. This clonotype was seen repeatedly, ten times or more. The library targeted TCRbeta and was prepared with unique molecular identifiers. Using its own MiXCR run on the PCR reads, TCRdb lists one record per CDR3 protein. The data contain nearly 400,000 distinct CDR3 sequences, around 21% of them seen just once; the ten biggest clones take up 3.5% to 4%.

The chain couples TRBV29-1 to TRBJ2-2; weak D call: TRBD2 (5 bases). This clonotype originated in a human donor who donated a stem cell graft to a child with acute myeloid leukemia. The sample here was PBMCs from the stem cell graft donor, taken from the stem cell graft. The CDR3 reads CSVLGSNTGELFF. CDR3 bases: TGCAGCGTTTTAGGGAGCAACACCGGGGAGCTGTTTTTT.